Detailed here is one T cell receptor beta chain. This CDR3 comprises 14 residues. The germline V and J ends were trimmed by 7 bases and 6 bases, with 18 bases remaining between them. Germline CDR1 WSHSY, CDR2 SAAADI. Repertoires were generated with immunoSEQ multiplex PCR, while TCRdb's copy carries only in-frame clones and drops some. The sample lists approximately 300,000 clones; about 85% were seen once. This sample is part of a study of blood T cell repertoires in COVID-19. This receptor was identified in a woman aged 25 to 39 who had recovered from COVID-19. Sequencing input: PBMCs or T cells enriched from blood (not recorded which). The J gene is TRBJ1-2, the V gene TRBV10-2; D not certain. The CDR3 bases are TGCGCCAGCACCGAAGCGGGCCGAGTACATGGCTACACCTTC. It translates to CASTEAGRVHGYTF.